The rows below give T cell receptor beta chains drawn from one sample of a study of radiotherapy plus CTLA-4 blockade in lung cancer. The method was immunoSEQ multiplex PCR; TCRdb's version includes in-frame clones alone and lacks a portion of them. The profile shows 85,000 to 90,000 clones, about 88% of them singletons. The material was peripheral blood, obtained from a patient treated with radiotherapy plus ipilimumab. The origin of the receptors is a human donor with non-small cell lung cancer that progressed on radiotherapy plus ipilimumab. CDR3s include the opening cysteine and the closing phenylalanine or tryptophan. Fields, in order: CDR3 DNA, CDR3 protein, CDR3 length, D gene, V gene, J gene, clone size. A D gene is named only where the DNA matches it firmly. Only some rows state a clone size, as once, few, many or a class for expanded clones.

CDR3 DNA: TGTGCCTGGAGTTCTATAGGGGCCGAAGCTTTCTTT
CDR3 protein: CAWSSIGAEAFF
CDR3 length: 12
D gene: NA
V gene: TRBV30
J gene: TRBJ1-1
clone size: NA

CDR3 DNA: TGTGCCAGCAGCTTAGTCGCGCCCCAAGAGACCCAGTACTTC
CDR3 protein: CASSLVAPQETQYF
CDR3 length: 14
D gene: NA
V gene: TRBV7-8
J gene: TRBJ2-5
clone size: NA

CDR3 DNA: TGCAGTGCTATGTCCAATGAGCAGTTCTTC
CDR3 protein: CSAMSNEQFF
CDR3 length: 10
D gene: NA
V gene: TRBV20-1
J gene: TRBJ2-1
clone size: once

CDR3 DNA: TGTGCCAGCAGTATGGGGCCGGGACTAGCGGGGACAAGCTCCTACAATGAGCAGTTCTTC
CDR3 protein: CASSMGPGLAGTSSYNEQFF
CDR3 length: 20
D gene: TRBD2
V gene: TRBV27
J gene: TRBJ2-1
clone size: NA

CDR3 DNA: TGTGCCAGCAGCTTAGACCGGGGCAGGGCCCTAAATCAGCCCCAGCATTTT
CDR3 protein: CASSLDRGRALNQPQHF
CDR3 length: 17
D gene: NA
V gene: TRBV7-9
J gene: TRBJ1-5
clone size: NA

CDR3 DNA: TGTGCCAGCAGCGCCCCAATACGGGAGCAGTACTTC
CDR3 protein: CASSAPIREQYF
CDR3 length: 12
D gene: NA
V gene: TRBV7-2
J gene: TRBJ2-7
clone size: NA

CDR3 DNA: TGTGCCACCAGCAGGATCCCCCCAGAGGAGTATGGCTACACCTTC
CDR3 protein: CATSRIPPEEYGYTF
CDR3 length: 15
D gene: NA
V gene: TRBV15
J gene: TRBJ1-2
clone size: once

CDR3 DNA: TGTGCCAGCACGCCCGGGACTAGCATGTCCGGGGAGCTGTTTTTT
CDR3 protein: CASTPGTSMSGELFF
CDR3 length: 15
D gene: TRBD2
V gene: TRBV5-4
J gene: TRBJ2-2
clone size: NA

CDR3 DNA: TGCGCCAGCAGCTCAGGGGGGGCGAATGAAAAACTGTTTTTT
CDR3 protein: CASSSGGANEKLFF
CDR3 length: 14
D gene: TRBD1
V gene: TRBV5-1
J gene: TRBJ1-4
clone size: NA

CDR3 DNA: TGTGCCAGCTCAGACCGGGACAGGGTTAGCTACGAGCAGTACTTC
CDR3 protein: CASSDRDRVSYEQYF
CDR3 length: 15
D gene: TRBD1
V gene: TRBV18
J gene: TRBJ2-7
clone size: NA

CDR3 DNA: TGTGCCACAGAGGACCCTGGAAACACCATATATTTT
CDR3 protein: CATEDPGNTIYF
CDR3 length: 12
D gene: NA
V gene: TRBV6-5
J gene: TRBJ1-3
clone size: NA

CDR3 DNA: TGTGCCAGCTCAACACTACAGGCCACAGATACGCAGTATTTT
CDR3 protein: CASSTLQATDTQYF
CDR3 length: 14
D gene: NA
V gene: TRBV18
J gene: TRBJ2-3
clone size: NA

CDR3 DNA: TGTGCCTGGAGTGTCCAGGGGGCCGGGGAGCTGTTTTTT
CDR3 protein: CAWSVQGAGELFF
CDR3 length: 13
D gene: TRBD1
V gene: TRBV30
J gene: TRBJ2-2
clone size: NA

CDR3 DNA: TGTGCCAGCAGCGGGGGAGGACTAGTCGGCGAGACCCAGTACTTC
CDR3 protein: CASSGGGLVGETQYF
CDR3 length: 15
D gene: TRBD2
V gene: TRBV5-5
J gene: TRBJ2-5
clone size: NA

CDR3 DNA: TGTGCCAGCAGCTTGGGAGCTACAGGGAACACTGAAGCTTTCTTT
CDR3 protein: CASSLGATGNTEAFF
CDR3 length: 15
D gene: NA
V gene: TRBV5-5
J gene: TRBJ1-1
clone size: NA

CDR3 DNA: TGTGCCAGCAGCTTAGATGGCAGGGGTAATTCACCCCTCCACTTT
CDR3 protein: CASSLDGRGNSPLHF
CDR3 length: 15
D gene: NA
V gene: TRBV7-2
J gene: TRBJ1-6
clone size: NA

CDR3 DNA: TGTGCCAGCAGATCTCTCCAAGAGACCCAGTACTTC
CDR3 protein: CASRSLQETQYF
CDR3 length: 12
D gene: NA
V gene: TRBV7-2
J gene: TRBJ2-5
clone size: few

CDR3 DNA: TGCAGCGTCAAAGACACAAACACTGAAGCTTTCTTT
CDR3 protein: CSVKDTNTEAFF
CDR3 length: 12
D gene: NA
V gene: TRBV29-1
J gene: TRBJ1-1
clone size: NA

CDR3 DNA: TGTGCCAGCAGCGTAGATGGGGGCCAAGGGACTGAAGCTTTCTTT
CDR3 protein: CASSVDGGQGTEAFF
CDR3 length: 15
D gene: NA
V gene: TRBV9
J gene: TRBJ1-1
clone size: NA

CDR3 DNA: TGTGCCAGCTCACCACTGTCAGCGAACACTGAAGCTTTCTTT
CDR3 protein: CASSPLSANTEAFF
CDR3 length: 14
D gene: NA
V gene: TRBV18
J gene: TRBJ1-1
clone size: NA

CDR3 DNA: TGTGCCAGCAGCTTAGAGGGACAGGGAAGAGATACGCAGTATTTT
CDR3 protein: CASSLEGQGRDTQYF
CDR3 length: 15
D gene: TRBD1
V gene: TRBV7-2
J gene: TRBJ2-3
clone size: NA

CDR3 DNA: TGTGCCAGCAGCCAAGGACTAGCGGACTCCTACGAGCAGTACTTC
CDR3 protein: CASSQGLADSYEQYF
CDR3 length: 15
D gene: TRBD2
V gene: TRBV4-2
J gene: TRBJ2-7
clone size: NA

CDR3 DNA: TGCGCCAGCAGCAATGGAGGTCTAGCATCTGGGGCCAACGTCCTGACTTTC
CDR3 protein: CASSNGGLASGANVLTF
CDR3 length: 17
D gene: NA
V gene: TRBV5-1
J gene: TRBJ2-6
clone size: NA

CDR3 DNA: TGTGCCAGCAGTGTAAGGGGCTCCTACAATGAGCAGTTCTTC
CDR3 protein: CASSVRGSYNEQFF
CDR3 length: 14
D gene: NA
V gene: TRBV2
J gene: TRBJ2-1
clone size: NA

CDR3 DNA: TGTGCCAGCAGCAGCACCGGGACAGGGAGTCCCGGGGCCCAAGAGACCCAGTACTTC
CDR3 protein: CASSSTGTGSPGAQETQYF
CDR3 length: 19
D gene: NA
V gene: TRBV21-1
J gene: TRBJ2-5
clone size: NA

CDR3 DNA: TGTGCCAGCAGCCCTATAATCGGGGGACAGGGCGTTGGCTACACCTTC
CDR3 protein: CASSPIIGGQGVGYTF
CDR3 length: 16
D gene: TRBD1
V gene: TRBV4-2
J gene: TRBJ1-2
clone size: NA

CDR3 DNA: TGTGCCAGCAGTTTGGGACTTCACATTGGGGCTTTCTTT
CDR3 protein: CASSLGLHIGAFF
CDR3 length: 13
D gene: NA
V gene: TRBV28
J gene: TRBJ1-1
clone size: NA

CDR3 DNA: TGTGCCAGCAGCCAAGTTTCAGGGACAGTGTACTTC
CDR3 protein: CASSQVSGTVYF
CDR3 length: 12
D gene: TRBD1
V gene: TRBV14
J gene: TRBJ2-5
clone size: NA

CDR3 DNA: TGTGCCTGGAGCGCCTTAGGGCAGCCCCAGCATTTT
CDR3 protein: CAWSALGQPQHF
CDR3 length: 12
D gene: NA
V gene: TRBV30
J gene: TRBJ1-5
clone size: NA

CDR3 DNA: TGCGCCAGCAGCTGGCCAGTTACTAGCGGCAATGAGCAGTTCTTC
CDR3 protein: CASSWPVTSGNEQFF
CDR3 length: 15
D gene: TRBD2
V gene: TRBV5-1
J gene: TRBJ2-1
clone size: NA

CDR3 DNA: TGTGCCATCAGTGAAGGAGGGGCCTCTGAAAAACTGTTTTTT
CDR3 protein: CAISEGGASEKLFF
CDR3 length: 14
D gene: NA
V gene: TRBV10-3
J gene: TRBJ1-4
clone size: NA

CDR3 DNA: TGTGCCAGCTGGGACGGGTACTACAATGAGCAGTTCTTC
CDR3 protein: CASWDGYYNEQFF
CDR3 length: 13
D gene: NA
V gene: TRBV6-5
J gene: TRBJ2-1
clone size: NA

CDR3 DNA: TGCGCCAGCAGGTCCCACGGGGGCCCTTTGGGCACAGATACGCAGTATTTT
CDR3 protein: CASRSHGGPLGTDTQYF
CDR3 length: 17
D gene: NA
V gene: TRBV5-1
J gene: TRBJ2-3
clone size: few

CDR3 DNA: TGTGCCAGCAGTTTTAGTGGGTCTGGGGCCAACGTCCTGACTTTC
CDR3 protein: CASSFSGSGANVLTF
CDR3 length: 15
D gene: NA
V gene: TRBV28
J gene: TRBJ2-6
clone size: NA